A single sample gave rise to the 4 T cell receptor beta chains below, sequenced in a study of regulatory T cells in long-lasting Graves disease. With iRepertoire HTBI primers and Arm-PCR of CDR3 regions, TCR beta libraries were built. TCRdb re-analysed the multiplex PCR reads in MiXCR, keeping a single row per CDR3 protein. The sample contains about 400,000 distinct CDR3 sequences, roughly 16% of which appear only once. Time point described: newly diagnosed GD, antithyroid drugs for less than 3 months. There was RNA extracted from PBMCs, and the TCR library was made from it. These same records also appear under a second study, on T cells in Graves' hyperthyroidism and ophthalmopathy.

This sample comprised peripheral blood mononuclear cells (PBMCs), obtained at new diagnosis, from a patient treated with antithyroid drugs. The receptors were sampled from a woman younger than 35 with Graves disease.

This clonotype was observed a handful of times. The CDR3 DNA reads as TGCGCCAGCAGCTACCGAGGACTAGCGGGGGCCTATTCGGAGACCCAGTACTTC. Protein: CASSYRGLAGAYSETQYF. V usage is TRBV4-1 and J usage is TRBJ2-5, with 13 positions matching TRBD2. V gave up 5 bases and J gave up 5 bases; unmatched junction bases: 14. CDR1 and CDR2 (germline): MGHRA, YSYEKL. The CDR3 consists of 18 residues.

The J gene is TRBJ1-1, the V gene TRBV19, with D unresolved. Germline-derived CDR1 and CDR2 are LNHDA and SQIVND (reference sequence). Trimming cost V 3 bases and J 8 bases, with 10 bases left between them. The CDR3 has 12 residues. The CDR3 DNA sequence: TGTGCCAGTAGTATGTATGGATACGAAGCTTTCTTT. Translated, it gives CASSMYGYEAFF. Based on the CDR3 plus reference TRBV19 and TRBJ1-1, the full variable domain is DGGITQSPKYLFRKEGQNVTLSCEQNLNHDAMYWYRQDPGQGLRLIYYSQIVNDFQKGDIAEGYSVSREKKESFPLTVTSAQKNPTAFYLCASSMYGYEAFFGQGTRLTVV.

This clonotype was seen only a few times. The chain joins TRBV6-9 to TRBJ1-5, with TRBD1 identical over 9 bases. The CDR3 is 15 amino acids. The V segment lost 3 bases and the J segment 6 bases; nucleotides outside the gene matches: 6. Germline V gene lookup returns CDR1 MNHGY and CDR2 SVAAGI. The CDR3 DNA reads as TGTGCCAGCAGTTACGGACAGGGGTTGTCTCAGCCCCAGCATTTT. It yields the protein CASSYGQGLSQPQHF.

This clonotype was seen repeatedly, ten times or more. The V and J genes are TRBV2 and TRBJ1-5; 7 nucleotides line up with TRBD1. The CDR3 runs 14 residues. The junction had 5 bases not matched to a gene; V was cut back by 3 bases and J by 6 bases. The germline CDR1 and CDR2 sequences are SNHLY and FYNNEI. The CDR3 sequence is CASSDRTGFQPQHF. The CDR3 nucleotides are TGTGCCAGCAGTGATAGGACAGGTTTTCAGCCCCAGCATTTT.